What follows are 30 T cell receptor beta chains derived from one specimen sequenced in a study of T-cell memory formation after mild COVID-19. TCRdb re-called the 5' RACE reads with MiXCR, one entry per CDR3 protein. The sample yields 350,000 or so distinct CDR3 sequences, around 20% seen once. The specimen sequenced was PBMCs or a T cell subset sorted from them (not recorded which). The receptors originated from an adult woman who had mild COVID-19 (a few samples of this study predate the infection). Cell type and time point are not known.

The chain is built from TRBV5-1 and TRBJ2-3; D is tentatively TRBD1 or TRBD2 (5 bases each). The germline V gene encodes CDR1 SGHRS and CDR2 YFSETQ. The V end lost 7 bases, the J end lost 4 bases, and 19 bases lay between the germline ends. The CDR3 length is 15 residues. The CDR3 reads CASVGGTRAADTQYF. The CDR3 nucleotides are TGCGCCAGCGTTGGGGGAACTCGCGCCGCAGATACGCAGTATTTT.

This clonotype was found a few times. CDR3 sequence: CASSLDRGVGREQFF. The CDR3 region has the DNA TGTGCCAGCAGTTTAGACAGGGGGGTAGGGCGAGAGCAGTTCTTC. This chain connects TRBV27 to TRBJ2-1; 9 bases map to TRBD1. The CDR3 length is 15 residues. In germline, CDR1 is MNHEY, CDR2 SMNVEV (reference sequence). V lost 2 bases, J lost 10 bases, and 9 bases stayed unmatched.

The chain combines TRBV5-1 with TRBJ2-2, with TRBD1 matching over 11 bases. The CDR3 contains 16 residues. Unmatched junction bases numbered 7, after V lost 7 bases and J lost 2 bases. Germline values: CDR1 SGHRS, CDR2 YFSETQ. The CDR3 coding sequence is TGCGCCAGCCGTGGACAGGGGGCCTACAACACCGGGGAGCTGTTTTTT. Translating gives CASRGQGAYNTGELFF.

In this sample, this clonotype turned up a few times. V and J are TRBV4-2 and TRBJ1-1; maybe TRBD1 (5 bases). This CDR3 spans 13 amino acids. The germline gives CDR1 LGHNA, CDR2 YNFKEQ. V gave up 10 bases and J gave up 4 bases, with 16 bases separating them. The CDR3 nucleotides read TGTGCCACTTGGTCGGGGGGAGGCACTGAAGCTTTCTTT. Its protein is CATWSGGGTEAFF.

The chain's CDR3 is CASNNYEQYF. The CDR3 bases are TGTGCCAGCAATAACTACGAGCAGTACTTC. The chain uses TRBV2 and TRBJ2-7, with D uncertain. The germline V gene encodes CDR1 SNHLY and CDR2 FYNNEI. This CDR3 spans 10 amino acids. V lost 7 bases and J lost 3, with 4 bases in between.

V usage is TRBV3-1 and J usage is TRBJ2-1, with 10 bases matching TRBD2. This CDR3 comprises 20 residues. CDR1 and CDR2 from the germline V gene are LGHDT and YNNKEL (reference sequence). Germline trimming cut 2 bases from V and 5 bases from J; bases unmatched to any gene: 18. CDR3 bases: TGTGCCAGCAGCCAAACCCTAGCCCCTAGCGGGGGCCGAAGCGACAATGAGCAGTTCTTC. The encoded protein is CASSQTLAPSGGRSDNEQFF.

This chain links TRBV7-3 with TRBJ2-2; 10 bases line up with TRBD2. This CDR3 spans 19 amino acids. Per the germline V gene, CDR1 is SGHTA and CDR2 is FQGTGA. V dropped 5 bases and J dropped 4; count of bases not matched to a gene: 16. Written as DNA, the CDR3 is TGTGCCAGCAGCCCTACCCGGCTAGCGGGGGTCCCGGGCACCGGGGAGCTGTTTTTT. This sequence encodes CASSPTRLAGVPGTGELFF.

The sample holds a few counts of this clonotype. The V call is TRBV30, the J call TRBJ2-3; 9 bases are shared with TRBD1. Germline loops: CDR1 GTSNPN, CDR2 SVGIG (reference sequence). The CDR3 is 18 residues long. After removal of 3 bases from V and 2 bases from J, the junction contained 15 bases not matched to a gene. The CDR3: CAWSVLGPGTGSTDTQYF. In nucleotides, the CDR3 is TGTGCCTGGAGCGTCCTGGGCCCCGGGACAGGGTCCACAGATACGCAGTATTTT.

The rearrangement links TRBV5-1 to TRBJ2-3; D possibly matches TRBD1 or TRBD2 (5 bases each). The CDR3 covers 16 residues. Germline assignment: CDR1 SGHRS and CDR2 YFSETQ. V was shortened by 4 bases and J by 6 bases, with 21 bases between the two germline ends. The CDR3 DNA sequence: TGCGCCAGCAGCGCGGGCTCCGGGACCTTAGGGGATACGCAGTATTTT. It is translated as CASSAGSGTLGDTQYF.

This clonotype has only a few counts. V and J are TRBV19 and TRBJ2-2, with D perhaps TRBD1 (6 bases). The CDR3 consists of 14 residues. Trimming took 1 base from V and 7 from J, leaving 10 bases between them. Per the germline V gene, CDR1 is LNHDA and CDR2 is SQIVND (reference sequence). The CDR3 region has the DNA TGTGCCAGTAGTATAGTAGGGGGAAGCGGGGAGCTGTTTTTT. Translating it yields CASSIVGGSGELFF.

V is TRBV24-1 and J is TRBJ1-2; D is ambiguous. Trimming took off 5 bases at V and 0 bases at J, with 9 bases between the two ends. This CDR3 region has 14 residues. CDR1 and CDR2 from the germline V gene are KGHDR and SFDVKD. The CDR3 DNA reads TGTGCCACCAGTGCCCCCCCGGCTAACTATGGCTACACCTTC. Its protein is CATSAPPANYGYTF.

The chain employs TRBV12-3 or TRBV12-4 and TRBJ2-7; a possible D gene is TRBD2 (6 bases). V was shortened by 3 bases and J by 2 bases, with 14 bases between the two germline ends. CDR3 length: 15 amino acids. CDR3 sequence: CASSLGLPSPYEQYF. CDR3 in DNA: TGTGCCAGCAGTTTGGGACTCCCTAGCCCCTACGAGCAGTACTTC.

This clonotype came up a few times. This chain uses TRBV7-6 with TRBJ2-5; D could derive from TRBD1 or TRBD2 (5 bases each). Per germline, CDR1 SGHVS and CDR2 FNYEAQ. Trimming removed 5 bases at V and 5 bases at J, with 18 bases between. The CDR3 is made up of 15 amino acids. DNA of the CDR3: TGTGCCAGCAGCCGGGGACGAATAGCACGGGAGACCCAGTACTTC. Amino acid sequence: CASSRGRIARETQYF.

The genes are TRBV7-3 and TRBJ2-7; D gene ambiguous. The germline V and J ends were trimmed by 6 bases and 0 bases, with 12 bases remaining between them. In germline, CDR1 is SGHTA, CDR2 FQGTGA. This CDR3 has 14 residues. The CDR3 here is CASRSSATSYEQYF. DNA of the CDR3: TGTGCCAGCAGGTCATCAGCTACCTCCTACGAGCAGTACTTC.

This clonotype was counted a single time. The J gene is TRBJ2-7, the V gene TRBV2; 7 bases map to TRBD2. Germline V gene sequence: CDR1 SNHLY, CDR2 FYNNEI. J gave up 3 bases and V 7 bases, and 15 bases lay outside the gene matches. This CDR3 region has 16 residues. The CDR3 DNA reads as TGTGCCAGCACCGACCTCGGCCCGCGGGGGAACTACGAGCAGTACTTC. Translated, it gives CASTDLGPRGNYEQYF. The complete variable domain, with remaining parts taken from reference TRBV2 and TRBJ2-7, reads EPEVTQTPSHQVTQMGQEVILRCVPISNHLYFYWYRQILGQKVEFLVSFYNNEISEKSEIFDDQFSVERPDGSNFTLKIRSTKLEDSAMYFCASTDLGPRGNYEQYFGPGTRLTVT.

This chain joins TRBV12-3 or TRBV12-4 and TRBJ2-4; TRBD2 matches 13 bases. There are 19 residues in the CDR3. J gave up 1 base and V 3 bases, and 9 bases lay outside the gene matches. The CDR3 is CASSFVGTSGISAKNIQYF. CDR3 in DNA: TGTGCCAGCAGTTTCGTGGGGACTAGCGGGATCTCGGCCAAAAACATTCAGTACTTC.

The V gene is TRBV2, the J gene TRBJ1-6; the D is unclear. V lost 3 bases and J 9 bases, leaving 12 bases between the germline ends. Germline V gene data show CDR1 as SNHLY and CDR2 as FYNNEI. The CDR3 extends over 14 amino acids. The CDR3 DNA reads TGTGCCAGCAGTGATGAGGCTCTTAGTTCACCCCTCCACTTT. This gives the protein CASSDEALSSPLHF.

At least ten counts were recorded for this clonotype. V is TRBV9 and J is TRBJ1-6; TRBD1 agrees at 7 bases. Germline V CDR1 and CDR2: SGDLS, YYNGEE. V lost 3 bases and J lost 7; bases outside the gene matches: 10. The CDR3 loop spans 16 amino acids. CDR3 sequence (DNA): TGTGCCAGCAGCGCGAGGGTGGACAGGAGGAATTCACCCCTCCACTTT. Its translation: CASSARVDRRNSPLHF.

This clonotype was counted between two and nine times. This sequence joins TRBV9 and TRBJ2-7; 7 nucleotides agree with TRBD2. CDR1 and CDR2 (germline): SGDLS, YYNGEE. CDR3 length: 14 amino acids. Losses at the gene ends were 4 bases for V and 5 bases for J; bases not matched to a gene: 9. The CDR3 spells CASSPGGGVDEQYF. The CDR3 DNA reads TGTGCCAGCAGCCCCGGGGGAGGGGTCGACGAGCAGTACTTC.

The chain carries TRBV5-6 and TRBJ2-5; D not certain. With 4 bases removed from V and 5 bases from J, the gap between germline ends came to 12 bases. CDR1 is SGHDT and CDR2 is YYEEEE in the germline V gene. The CDR3 spans 13 residues. The CDR3 here is CASSVGSQETQYF. The CDR3 bases are TGTGCCAGCAGCGTGGGATCGCAGGAGACCCAGTACTTC.

This clonotype turned up a few times. The V call is TRBV4-2, the J call TRBJ2-4; D gene unclear. The V and J ends lost 3 bases and 0 bases respectively, with 12 bases between them. The CDR3 runs to 16 residues. Germline-derived CDR1 and CDR2 are LGHNA and YNFKEQ. CDR3 nucleotides: TGTGCCAGCAGCCACTATATTGGTCAAGCCAAAAACATTCAGTACTTC. The encoded protein is CASSHYIGQAKNIQYF.

The sample holds a few counts of this clonotype. The chain employs TRBV10-3 and TRBJ2-2; D is unclear. Trimming pared 3 bases from V and 3 bases from J, leaving 20 bases between. This CDR3 is built from 18 residues. Germline lookup yields CDR1 ENHRY and CDR2 SYGVKD. CDR3 region: CAISDERAPRSDTGELFF. For the CDR3, the DNA is TGTGCCATCAGTGACGAAAGGGCCCCCCGGTCCGACACCGGGGAGCTGTTTTTT.

This clonotype came up a few times. The chain joins TRBV9 to TRBJ2-2, with D tentatively TRBD2 (6 bases). Germline V lookup: CDR1 SGDLS, CDR2 YYNGEE. The CDR3 covers 16 residues. Trimming stripped 3 bases from V and 0 bases from J, with 12 bases between. The CDR3 spells CASSARGVPNTGELFF. DNA for the CDR3: TGTGCCAGCAGCGCCCGCGGGGTTCCGAACACCGGGGAGCTGTTTTTT. Combining the CDR3 with reference TRBV9 and TRBJ2-2 gives the whole variable domain DSGVTQTPKHLITATGQRVTLRCSPRSGDLSVYWYQQSLDQGLQFLIQYYNGEERAKGNILERFSAQQFPDLHSELNLSSLELGDSALYFCASSARGVPNTGELFFGEGSRLTVL.

This clonotype appeared a few times. This rearrangement joins TRBV30 to TRBJ2-5; D ambiguous. V gave up 0 bases and J gave up 5 bases, with 7 bases separating them. The length of the CDR3 is 12 residues. Germline V gives CDR1 GTSNPN, CDR2 SVGIG (reference sequence). For the CDR3, the DNA is TGTGCCTGGAGTGTGTTGTTGGAGACCCAGTACTTC. This gives the protein CAWSVLLETQYF.

CDR3 sequence: CSAGPGQVSYEQYF. Written as DNA, the CDR3 is TGCAGTGCCGGCCCGGGACAGGTTAGCTACGAGCAGTACTTC. V is TRBV20-1 and J is TRBJ2-7, with 8 bases lining up with TRBD1. The CDR3 length is 14 residues. From germline, CDR1 is DFQATT and CDR2 SNEGSKA (reference sequence). J was trimmed by 3 bases and V by 6 bases; bases with no gene match: 10.

In its sample, this clonotype was seen a few times. This sequence joins TRBV7-3 and TRBJ2-2; TRBD2 matches at 11 bases. J gave up 5 bases and V 3 bases, and 11 bases lay outside the gene matches. The CDR3 spans 18 residues. Per germline, CDR1 SGHTA and CDR2 FQGTGA. CDR3 residues: CASSLYPGLAEETGELFF. The CDR3 DNA sequence: TGTGCCAGCAGCTTGTACCCGGGACTAGCGGAGGAGACCGGGGAGCTGTTTTTT.

Only a few counts were recorded for this clonotype. This chain joins TRBV5-1 and TRBJ2-1; the match to TRBD2 covers 9 bases. From germline, CDR1 is SGHRS and CDR2 YFSETQ. This CDR3 region has 15 residues. Trimming at V came to 4 bases and at J to 5 bases, leaving 7 bases not matched to a gene. This CDR3 is CASSPKASGDNEQFF. CDR3 DNA sequence: TGCGCCAGCAGCCCGAAGGCTAGCGGGGACAATGAGCAGTTCTTC.

Written as DNA, the CDR3 is TGCGCCAGCACCAACTTGTGGGGGTTTTTTCCTGTTTATGCAGGCACAGATACGCAGTATTTT. This gives the protein CASTNLWGFFPVYAGTDTQYF. The chain joins TRBV5-1 to TRBJ2-3, with D possibly being TRBD1 or TRBD2 (5 bases each). CDR3 length: 21 amino acids. Between the trimmed V and J ends, which lost 6 bases and 1 base, there was a span of 33 bases. Looked up from germline, CDR1 is SGHRS and CDR2 is YFSETQ.

This clonotype was seen only a few times. The J gene is TRBJ2-5, the V gene TRBV5-1; TRBD2 is a possible D gene (6 bases). V was pared by 1 base and J by 3 bases, with 13 bases between. The CDR3 runs to 15 residues. Germline V lookup: CDR1 SGHRS, CDR2 YFSETQ. This CDR3 reads CASSLKAGSKETQYF. The CDR3 nucleotides are TGCGCCAGCAGCTTGAAGGCGGGGAGCAAAGAGACCCAGTACTTC.

The chain recombines TRBV7-9 with TRBJ2-3, with D perhaps matching TRBD1 or TRBD2 (5 bases each). The length of the CDR3 is 15 residues. Germline V gene lookup returns CDR1 SEHNR and CDR2 FQNEAQ (reference sequence). V lost 6 bases, J lost 1 base, and 14 bases lay in between. CDR3 bases: TGTGCCAGCAGTCAACCGGGACCGCGCACAGATACGCAGTATTTT. Residues: CASSQPGPRTDTQYF.